What follows is one T cell receptor beta chain and its context. Measured with immunoSEQ multiplex PCR; TCRdb has only the in-frame clones, and not every one. The sample has some 110,000 clones, approximately 92% seen once. These data belong to a study of T cell responses to AZD1222 COVID-19 vaccine. The germline CDR1 and CDR2 sequences are SGHRS and YFSETQ. CDR3 length equals 13 residues. V lost 0 bases, J lost 9 bases, and 10 bases lay in between. This receptor was taken from an adult in good health. Sequenced material: peripheral blood, taken on day 0 of AZD1222 vaccination. J is TRBJ2-1 and V is TRBV5-1; unclear D gene. The CDR3 DNA is TGCGCCAGCAGCTTGGACAGCCAAGGTGAGCAGTTCTTC. It yields the protein CASSLDSQGEQFF.